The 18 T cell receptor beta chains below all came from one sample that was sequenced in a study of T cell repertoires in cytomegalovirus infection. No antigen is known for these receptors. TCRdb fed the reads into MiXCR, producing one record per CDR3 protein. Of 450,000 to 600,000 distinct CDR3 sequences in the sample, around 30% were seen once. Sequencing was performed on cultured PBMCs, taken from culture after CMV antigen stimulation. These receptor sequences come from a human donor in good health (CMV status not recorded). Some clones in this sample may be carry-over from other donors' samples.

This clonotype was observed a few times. CDR3 protein: CSAASGLAAAQDTQYF. In DNA form, the CDR3 reads TGCAGTGCTGCTTCAGGACTAGCAGCGGCCCAAGATACGCAGTATTTT. The genes are TRBV20-1 and TRBJ2-3, with 8 bases lining up with TRBD2. Germline loops: CDR1 DFQATT, CDR2 SNEGSKA (reference sequence). The J segment lost 5 bases and the V segment lost 5 bases, leaving 15 bases of the junction unmatched. The CDR3 covers 16 residues.

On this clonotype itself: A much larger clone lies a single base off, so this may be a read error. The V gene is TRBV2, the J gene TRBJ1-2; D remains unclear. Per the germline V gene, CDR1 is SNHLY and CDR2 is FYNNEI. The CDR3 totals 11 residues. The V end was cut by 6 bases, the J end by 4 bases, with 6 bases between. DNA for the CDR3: TGTGCCAGCAGGCCGGTCTATGGCTACACCTTC. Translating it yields CASRPVYGYTF.

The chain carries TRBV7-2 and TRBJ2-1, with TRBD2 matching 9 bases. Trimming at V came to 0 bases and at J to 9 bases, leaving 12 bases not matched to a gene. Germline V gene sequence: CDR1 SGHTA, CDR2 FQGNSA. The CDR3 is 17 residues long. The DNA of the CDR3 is TGTGCCAGCAGCTTAGCCCCGGAGGGTAGCGGGAGCGTTGAGCAGTTCTTC. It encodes CASSLAPEGSGSVEQFF. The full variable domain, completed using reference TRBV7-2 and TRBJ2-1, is GAGVSQSPSNKVTEKGKDVELRCDPISGHTALYWYRQSLGQGLEFLIYFQGNSAPDKSGLPSDRFSAERTGGSVSTLTIQRTQQEDSAVYLCASSLAPEGSGSVEQFFGPGTRLTVL.

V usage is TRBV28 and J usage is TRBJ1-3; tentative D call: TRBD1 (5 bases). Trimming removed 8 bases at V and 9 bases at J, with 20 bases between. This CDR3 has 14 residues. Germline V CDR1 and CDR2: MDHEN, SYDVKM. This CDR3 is CASRKGKATTTIYF. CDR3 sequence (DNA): TGTGCCAGCCGAAAGGGGAAAGCTACGACCACCATATATTTT.

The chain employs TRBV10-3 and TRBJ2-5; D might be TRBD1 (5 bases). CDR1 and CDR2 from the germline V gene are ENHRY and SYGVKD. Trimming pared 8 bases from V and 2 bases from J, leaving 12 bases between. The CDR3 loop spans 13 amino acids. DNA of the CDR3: TGTGCCATCGGGGCGGCAGTACAAGAGACCCAGTACTTC. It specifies CAIGAAVQETQYF.

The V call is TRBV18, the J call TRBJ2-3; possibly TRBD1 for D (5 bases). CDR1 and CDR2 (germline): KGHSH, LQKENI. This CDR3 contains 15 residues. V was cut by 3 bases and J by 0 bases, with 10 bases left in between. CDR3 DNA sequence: TGTGCCAGCTCACCGAGAAGGGGAAGCACAGATACGCAGTATTTT. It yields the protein CASSPRRGSTDTQYF.

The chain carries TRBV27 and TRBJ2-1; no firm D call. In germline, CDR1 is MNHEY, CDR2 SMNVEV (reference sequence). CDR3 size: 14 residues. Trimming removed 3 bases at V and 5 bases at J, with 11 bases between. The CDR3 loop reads CASSFRLGDNEQFF. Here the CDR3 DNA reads TGTGCCAGCAGTTTCCGGCTTGGGGACAATGAGCAGTTCTTC.

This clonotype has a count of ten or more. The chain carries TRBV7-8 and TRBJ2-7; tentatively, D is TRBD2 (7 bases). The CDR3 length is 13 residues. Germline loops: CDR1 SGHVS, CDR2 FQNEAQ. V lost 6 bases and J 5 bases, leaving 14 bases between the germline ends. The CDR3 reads CASSSGGGNEQYV. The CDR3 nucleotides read TGTGCCAGCAGTTCGGGGGGCGGGAACGAGCAGTACGTC.

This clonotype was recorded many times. The CDR3 spells CASSLAGASGRSTQYF. The CDR3 region has the DNA TGTGCCAGCAGCTTAGCTGGGGCTAGCGGGAGATCGACCCAGTACTTC. V is TRBV11-2 and J is TRBJ2-5; TRBD2 agrees at 10 bases. Germline CDR1 and CDR2: SGHAT and FQNNGV. The CDR3 contains 16 residues. V gave up 1 base and J gave up 7 bases; unmatched junction bases: 9.

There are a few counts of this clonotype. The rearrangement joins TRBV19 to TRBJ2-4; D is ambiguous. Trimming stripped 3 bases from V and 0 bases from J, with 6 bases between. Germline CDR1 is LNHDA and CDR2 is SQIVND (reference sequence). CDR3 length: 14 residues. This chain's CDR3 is CASSITLAKNIQYF. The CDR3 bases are TGTGCCAGTAGTATTACATTAGCCAAAAACATTCAGTACTTC.

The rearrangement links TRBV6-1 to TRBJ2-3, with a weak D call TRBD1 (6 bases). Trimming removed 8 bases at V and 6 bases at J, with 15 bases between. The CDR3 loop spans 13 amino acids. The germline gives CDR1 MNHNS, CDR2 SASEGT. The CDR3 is CASGLRGSDTQYF. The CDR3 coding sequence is TGTGCCAGCGGACTTAGGGGGAGCGATACGCAGTATTTT.

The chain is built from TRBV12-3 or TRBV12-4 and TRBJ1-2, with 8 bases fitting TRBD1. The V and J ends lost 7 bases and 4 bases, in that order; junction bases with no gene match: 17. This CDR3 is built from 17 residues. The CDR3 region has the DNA TGTGCCAGCACTCTAGAGTTAGGAGACAGGGGCGCCTATGGCTACACCTTC. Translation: CASTLELGDRGAYGYTF.

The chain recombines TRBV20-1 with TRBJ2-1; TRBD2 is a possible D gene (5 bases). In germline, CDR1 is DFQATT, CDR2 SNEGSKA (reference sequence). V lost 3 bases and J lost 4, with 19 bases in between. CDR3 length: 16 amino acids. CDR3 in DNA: TGCAGTGCTAGGCCCCTCGGTGAGCGGAAATACAATGAGCAGTTCTTC. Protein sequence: CSARPLGERKYNEQFF.

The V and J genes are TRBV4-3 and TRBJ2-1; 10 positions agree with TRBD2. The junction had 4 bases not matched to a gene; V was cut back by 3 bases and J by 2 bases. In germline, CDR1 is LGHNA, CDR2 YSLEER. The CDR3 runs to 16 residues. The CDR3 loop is CASSHKTSGTYNEQFF. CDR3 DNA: TGCGCCAGCAGCCACAAAACTAGCGGGACCTACAATGAGCAGTTCTTC.

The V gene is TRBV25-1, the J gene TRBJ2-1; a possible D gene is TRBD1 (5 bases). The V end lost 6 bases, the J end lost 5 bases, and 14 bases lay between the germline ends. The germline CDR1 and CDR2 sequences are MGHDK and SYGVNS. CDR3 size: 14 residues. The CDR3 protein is CASRKFDSNNEQFF. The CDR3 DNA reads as TGTGCCAGCAGGAAGTTCGACAGCAACAATGAGCAGTTCTTC.

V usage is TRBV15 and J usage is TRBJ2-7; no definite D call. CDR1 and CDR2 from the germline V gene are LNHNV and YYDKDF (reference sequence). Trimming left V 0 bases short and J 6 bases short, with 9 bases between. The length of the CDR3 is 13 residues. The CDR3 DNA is TGTGCCACCAGCAGAGATTTGGCTTCCGAGCAGTACGTC. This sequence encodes CATSRDLASEQYV.

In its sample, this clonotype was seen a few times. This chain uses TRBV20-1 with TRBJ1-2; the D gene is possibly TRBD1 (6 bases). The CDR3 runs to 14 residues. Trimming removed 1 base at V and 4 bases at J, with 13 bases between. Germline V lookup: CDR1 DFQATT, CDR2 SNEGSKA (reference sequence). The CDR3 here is CSARVRGPLYGYTF. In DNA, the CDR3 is TGCAGTGCTAGAGTGCGGGGGCCCCTCTATGGCTACACCTTC.

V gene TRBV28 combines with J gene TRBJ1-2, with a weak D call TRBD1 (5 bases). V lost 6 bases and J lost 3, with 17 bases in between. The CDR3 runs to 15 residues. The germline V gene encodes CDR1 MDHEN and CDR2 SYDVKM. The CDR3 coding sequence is TGTGCCAGCAGCCCCCAGAAGGGGTTCGACTATGGCTACACCTTC. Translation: CASSPQKGFDYGYTF.